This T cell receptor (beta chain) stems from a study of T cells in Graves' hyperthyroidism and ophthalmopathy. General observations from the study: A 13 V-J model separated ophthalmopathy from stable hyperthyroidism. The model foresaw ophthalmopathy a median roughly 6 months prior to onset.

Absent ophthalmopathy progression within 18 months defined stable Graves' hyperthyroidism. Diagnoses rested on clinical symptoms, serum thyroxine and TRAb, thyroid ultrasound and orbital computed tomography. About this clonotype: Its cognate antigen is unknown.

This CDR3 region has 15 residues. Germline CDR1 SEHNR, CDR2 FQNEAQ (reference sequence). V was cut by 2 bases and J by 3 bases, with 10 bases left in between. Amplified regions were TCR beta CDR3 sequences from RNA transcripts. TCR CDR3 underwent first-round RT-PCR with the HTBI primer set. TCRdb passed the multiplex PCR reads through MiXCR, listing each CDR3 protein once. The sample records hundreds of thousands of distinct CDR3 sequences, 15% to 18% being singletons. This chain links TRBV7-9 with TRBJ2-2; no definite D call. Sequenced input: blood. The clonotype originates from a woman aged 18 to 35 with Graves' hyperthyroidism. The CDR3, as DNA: TGTGCCAGCAGCTTATCAACTATTTACACCGGGGAGCTGTTTTTT. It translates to CASSLSTIYTGELFF.